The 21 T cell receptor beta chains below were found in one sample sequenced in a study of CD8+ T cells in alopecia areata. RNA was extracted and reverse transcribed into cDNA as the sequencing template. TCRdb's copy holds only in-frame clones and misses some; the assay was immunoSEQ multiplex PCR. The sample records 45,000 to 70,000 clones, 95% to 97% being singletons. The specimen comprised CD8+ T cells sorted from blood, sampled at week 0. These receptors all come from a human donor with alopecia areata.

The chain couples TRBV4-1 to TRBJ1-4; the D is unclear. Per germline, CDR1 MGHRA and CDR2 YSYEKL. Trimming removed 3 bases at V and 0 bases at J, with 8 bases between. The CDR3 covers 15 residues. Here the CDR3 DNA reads TGCGCCAGCAGCCAGACTTTCGCAACTAATGAAAAACTGTTTTTT. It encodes CASSQTFATNEKLFF.

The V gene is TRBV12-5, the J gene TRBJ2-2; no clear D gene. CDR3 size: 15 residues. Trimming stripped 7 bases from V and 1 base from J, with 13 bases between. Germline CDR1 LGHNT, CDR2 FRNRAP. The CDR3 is CASAWGPLNTGELFF. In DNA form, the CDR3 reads TGTGCTAGTGCCTGGGGTCCGTTGAACACCGGGGAGCTGTTTTTT.

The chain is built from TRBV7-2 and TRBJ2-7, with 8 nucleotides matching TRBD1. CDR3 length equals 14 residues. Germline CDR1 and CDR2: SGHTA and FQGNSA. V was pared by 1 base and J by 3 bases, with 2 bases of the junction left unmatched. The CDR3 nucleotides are TGTGCCAGCAGCTTAGGAGGACAGGGCTACGAGCAGTACTTC. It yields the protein CASSLGGQGYEQYF.

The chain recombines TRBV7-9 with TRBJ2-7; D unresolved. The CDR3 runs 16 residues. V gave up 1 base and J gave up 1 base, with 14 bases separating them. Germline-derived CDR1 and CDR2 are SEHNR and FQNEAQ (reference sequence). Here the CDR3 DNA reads TGTGCCAGCAGCTTAGGCGGTACGGGCGAATCCTACGAGCAGTACTTC. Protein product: CASSLGGTGESYEQYF.

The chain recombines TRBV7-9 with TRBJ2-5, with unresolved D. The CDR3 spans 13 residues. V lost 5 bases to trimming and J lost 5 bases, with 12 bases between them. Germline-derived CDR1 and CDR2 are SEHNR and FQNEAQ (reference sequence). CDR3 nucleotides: TGTGCCAGCAGCGATGGGGTGTGGGAGACCCAGTACTTC. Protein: CASSDGVWETQYF.

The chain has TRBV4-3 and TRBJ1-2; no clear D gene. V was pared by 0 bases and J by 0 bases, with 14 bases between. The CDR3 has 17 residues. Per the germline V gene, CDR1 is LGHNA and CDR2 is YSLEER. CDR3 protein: CASSQDRSGRANYGYTF. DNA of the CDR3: TGCGCCAGCAGCCAAGATAGATCGGGCAGAGCTAACTATGGCTACACCTTC.

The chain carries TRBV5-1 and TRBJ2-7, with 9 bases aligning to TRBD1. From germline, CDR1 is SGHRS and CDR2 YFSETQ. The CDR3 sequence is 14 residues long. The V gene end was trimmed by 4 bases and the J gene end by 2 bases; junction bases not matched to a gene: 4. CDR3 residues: CASSKRQGAYEQYF. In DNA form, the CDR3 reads TGCGCCAGCAGCAAAAGACAGGGGGCCTACGAGCAGTACTTC.

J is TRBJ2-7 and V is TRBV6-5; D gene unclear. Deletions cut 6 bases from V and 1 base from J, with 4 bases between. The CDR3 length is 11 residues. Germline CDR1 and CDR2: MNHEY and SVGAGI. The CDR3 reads CASRSSYEQYF. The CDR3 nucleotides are TGTGCCAGCAGGTCTTCCTACGAGCAGTACTTC.

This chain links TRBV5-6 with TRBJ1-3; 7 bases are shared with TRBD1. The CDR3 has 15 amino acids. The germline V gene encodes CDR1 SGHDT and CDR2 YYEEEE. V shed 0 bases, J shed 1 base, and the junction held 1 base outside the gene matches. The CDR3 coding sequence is TGTGCCAGCAGCTTGGAGGGGGCGTCTGGAAACACCATATATTTT. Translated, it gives CASSLEGASGNTIYF.

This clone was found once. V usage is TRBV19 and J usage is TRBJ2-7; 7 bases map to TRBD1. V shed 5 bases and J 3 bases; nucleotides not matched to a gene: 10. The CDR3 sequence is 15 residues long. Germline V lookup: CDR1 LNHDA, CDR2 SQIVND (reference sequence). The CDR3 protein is CASSDPGQLYYEQYF. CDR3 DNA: TGTGCCAGTAGTGACCCGGGACAGCTATACTACGAGCAGTACTTC.

As DNA, the CDR3 is TGTGCCAGCTCACAGGGGGTTGAGCAGTTCTTC. Protein sequence: CASSQGVEQFF. The chain employs TRBV18 and TRBJ2-1; a weak D match, TRBD1 (6 bases). The CDR3 covers 11 residues. The V gene's germline CDR1 is KGHSH and CDR2 LQKENI. Trimming stripped 4 bases from V and 9 bases from J, with 7 bases between.

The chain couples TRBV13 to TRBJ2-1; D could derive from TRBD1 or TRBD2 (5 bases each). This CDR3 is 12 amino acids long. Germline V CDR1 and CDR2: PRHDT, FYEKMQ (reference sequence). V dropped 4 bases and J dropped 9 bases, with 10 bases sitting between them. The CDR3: CASSSTGTEQFF. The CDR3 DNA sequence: TGTGCCAGCAGCTCCACCGGGACTGAGCAGTTCTTC.

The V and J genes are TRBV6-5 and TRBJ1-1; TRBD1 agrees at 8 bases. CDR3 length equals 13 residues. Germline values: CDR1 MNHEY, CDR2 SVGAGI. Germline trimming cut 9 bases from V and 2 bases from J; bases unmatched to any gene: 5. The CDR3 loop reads CASRQGFNTEAFF. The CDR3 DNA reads TGTGCCAGTAGACAGGGGTTCAACACTGAAGCTTTCTTT.

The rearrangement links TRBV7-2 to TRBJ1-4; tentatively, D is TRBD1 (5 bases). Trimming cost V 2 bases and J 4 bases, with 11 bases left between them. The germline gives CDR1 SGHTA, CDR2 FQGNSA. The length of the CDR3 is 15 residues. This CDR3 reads CASSLIGHINEKLFF. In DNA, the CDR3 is TGTGCCAGCAGCTTAATCGGACATATTAATGAAAAACTGTTTTTT.

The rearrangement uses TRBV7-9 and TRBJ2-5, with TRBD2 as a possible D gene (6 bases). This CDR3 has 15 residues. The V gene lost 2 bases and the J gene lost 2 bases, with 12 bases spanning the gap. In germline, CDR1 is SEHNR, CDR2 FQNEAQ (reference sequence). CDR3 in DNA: TGTGCCAGCAGCTTATTGGGAGGAAAACAAGAGACCCAGTACTTC. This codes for CASSLLGGKQETQYF. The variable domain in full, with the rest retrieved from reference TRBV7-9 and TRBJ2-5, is DTGVSQNPRHKITKRGQNVTFRCDPISEHNRLYWYRQTLGQGPEFLTYFQNEAQLEKSRLLSDRFSAERPKGSFSTLEIQRTEQGDSAMYLCASSLLGGKQETQYFGPGTRLLVL.

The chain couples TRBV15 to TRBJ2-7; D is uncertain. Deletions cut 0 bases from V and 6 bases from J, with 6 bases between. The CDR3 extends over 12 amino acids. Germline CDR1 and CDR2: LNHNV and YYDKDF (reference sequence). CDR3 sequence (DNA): TGTGCCACCAGCAGAGATAACGGCGAGCAGTACTTC. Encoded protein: CATSRDNGEQYF.

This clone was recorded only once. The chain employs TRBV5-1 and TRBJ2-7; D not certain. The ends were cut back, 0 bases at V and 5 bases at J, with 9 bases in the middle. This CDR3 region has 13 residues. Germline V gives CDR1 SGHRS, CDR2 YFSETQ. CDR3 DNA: TGCGCCAGCAGCTTGGGAACGCCGGACGAGCAGTACTTC. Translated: CASSLGTPDEQYF.

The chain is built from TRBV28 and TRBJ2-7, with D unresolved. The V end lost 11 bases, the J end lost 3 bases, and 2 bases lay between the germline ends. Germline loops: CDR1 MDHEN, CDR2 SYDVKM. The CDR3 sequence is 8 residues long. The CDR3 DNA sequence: TGTGCCTGCTACGAGCAGTACTTC. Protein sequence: CACYEQYF.

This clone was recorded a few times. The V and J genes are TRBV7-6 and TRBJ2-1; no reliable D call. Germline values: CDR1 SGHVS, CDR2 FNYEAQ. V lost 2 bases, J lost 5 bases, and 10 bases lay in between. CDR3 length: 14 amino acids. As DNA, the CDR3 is TGTGCCAGCAGCTTATTGTCAGTGCACAATGAGCAGTTCTTC. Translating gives CASSLLSVHNEQFF.

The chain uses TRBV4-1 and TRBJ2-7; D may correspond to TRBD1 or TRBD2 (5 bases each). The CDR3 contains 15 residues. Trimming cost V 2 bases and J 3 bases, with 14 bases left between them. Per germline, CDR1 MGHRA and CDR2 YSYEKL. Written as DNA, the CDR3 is TGCGCCAGCAGCCAAAGAGGGCAGGGCGGCTACGAGCAGTACTTC. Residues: CASSQRGQGGYEQYF.

The CDR3 loop is CASSYRPGTSFMNEQFF. As DNA, the CDR3 is TGTGCCAGCAGCTATCGGCCTGGGACTAGCTTTATGAATGAGCAGTTCTTC. J is TRBJ2-1 and V is TRBV7-8; TRBD2 agrees at 9 bases. Losses at the gene ends were 4 bases for V and 7 bases for J; bases not matched to a gene: 14. Germline V gene sequence: CDR1 SGHVS, CDR2 FQNEAQ. This CDR3 region has 17 residues.